These 4 T cell receptor beta chains came from one sample sequenced in a study of blood T cell repertoires in COVID-19 (TCRdb year 2020). The library was made by the immunoSEQ multiplex PCR assay. TCRdb limited this immuneACCESS table to in-frame rearrangements with V and J called. A share of clones is missing; checked studies link under half to unresolved V genes, and the rest is unexplained. Recorded for this sample are 400,000 to 450,000 clones; approximately 88% of them occurred a single time. Roughly 12% of the sample goes to the ten largest clones. Input material: peripheral blood. All receptors derive from a woman aged 45-59 years with COVID-19, enrolled during active disease.

The genes are TRBV6-1 and TRBJ2-1; TRBD2 matches 8 bases. Per germline, CDR1 MNHNS and CDR2 SASEGT. CDR3 length: 16 residues. The junction had 7 bases not matched to a gene; V was cut back by 0 bases and J by 6 bases. CDR3 nucleotide sequence: TGTGCCAGCAGTGAAGCGCTTGCGGGGGGCCTCAATGAGCAGTTCTTC. Amino acid sequence: CASSEALAGGLNEQFF.

This clone was seen once. The chain has TRBV7-3 and TRBJ2-1; 13 nucleotides align to TRBD2. Germline assignment: CDR1 SGHTA and CDR2 FQGTGA. This CDR3 is built from 16 residues. With 5 bases clipped from V and 7 bases from J, the junction kept 8 bases outside the gene matches. The chain's CDR3 is CASSQQATSGRNEQFF. CDR3 sequence (DNA): TGTGCCAGCAGCCAACAGGCGACTAGCGGGAGGAATGAGCAGTTCTTC.

V gene TRBV6-2 or TRBV6-3 combines with J gene TRBJ2-7; 9 bases map to TRBD1. This CDR3 has 16 residues. Trimming cost V 6 bases and J 4 bases; bases outside gene matches: 13. Germline CDR1 and CDR2: MNHEY and SVGEGT. The CDR3 protein is CASSLQGQGWAYEQYF. The CDR3 nucleotides are TGTGCCAGCAGCCTACAGGGACAGGGTTGGGCGTACGAGCAGTACTTC.

V and J are TRBV30 and TRBJ2-2, with 12 bases matching TRBD1. The J segment lost 6 bases and the V segment lost 4 bases, leaving 12 bases of the junction unmatched. The CDR3 contains 17 residues. Germline V gene lookup returns CDR1 GTSNPN and CDR2 SVGIG (reference sequence). In nucleotides, the CDR3 is TGTGCCTGGAAGGGGACAGGGGGCAACTGGGTCCCCGGGGAGCTGTTTTTT. Translated: CAWKGTGGNWVPGELFF.